This T cell receptor (beta chain) was captured by sequencing in a study of T cells in Graves' hyperthyroidism and ophthalmopathy. Study results and caveats: The model forecast ophthalmopathy, anticipating it by a median approximately 7 months before onset.

Comments on this clonotype: Its target is not known.

V lost 4 bases and J lost 5, with 16 bases in between. Germline V gene data show CDR1 as SGHRS and CDR2 as YFSETQ. This CDR3 has 14 amino acids. Source material for PBMCs was roughly 10 ml fresh peripheral blood. Amplified TCR beta CDR3 regions derived from RNA transcripts. The HTBI primer set drove a first-round RT-PCR of the TCR CDR3. One entry per CDR3 protein, called by TCRdb with MiXCR from the multiplex PCR reads. Counted here are some 770,000 distinct CDR3 sequences, 15% to 20% occurring once; the ten biggest clones make up approximately 8%. The clonotype was recovered from a man between 18 and 35 years old with Graves' hyperthyroidism. V and J are TRBV5-1 and TRBJ2-7, with D perhaps matching TRBD2 (7 bases). The sample was blood. The CDR3 bases are TGCGCCAGCAGCCCGGAGGGGGGGAAGAACGAGCAGTACTTC. This translates into CASSPEGGKNEQYF. Supplemented by reference TRBV5-1 and TRBJ2-7, the full variable domain reads KAGVTQTPRYLIKTRGQQVTLSCSPISGHRSVSWYQQTPGQGLQFLFEYFSETQRNKGNFPGRFSGRQFSNSRSEMNVSTLELGDSALYLCASSPEGGKNEQYFGPGTRLTVT.